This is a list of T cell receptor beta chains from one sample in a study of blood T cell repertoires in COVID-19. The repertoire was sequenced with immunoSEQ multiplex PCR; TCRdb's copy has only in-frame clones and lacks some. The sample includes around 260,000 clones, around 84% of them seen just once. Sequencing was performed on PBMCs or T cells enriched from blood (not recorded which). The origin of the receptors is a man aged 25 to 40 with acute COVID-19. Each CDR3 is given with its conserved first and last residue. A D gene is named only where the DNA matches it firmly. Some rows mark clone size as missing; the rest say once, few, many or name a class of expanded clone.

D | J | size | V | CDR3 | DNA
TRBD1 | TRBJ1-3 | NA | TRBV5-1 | CASSLTTGGQGNTIYF | TGTGCCAGCAGCTTAACTACAGGGGGCCAGGGGAACACCATATATTTT
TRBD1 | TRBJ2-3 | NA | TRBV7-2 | CASSPPGGWGARSTDTQYF | TGTGCCAGCAGCCCACCAGGGGGCTGGGGGGCCCGTAGCACAGATACGCAGTATTTT
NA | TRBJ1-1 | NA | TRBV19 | CASSVQVNTEAFF | TGTGCCAGTAGTGTACAGGTGAACACTGAAGCTTTCTTT
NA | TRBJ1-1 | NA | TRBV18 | CASSFGGTEAFF | TGTGCCAGCTCATTCGGGGGGACTGAAGCTTTCTTT
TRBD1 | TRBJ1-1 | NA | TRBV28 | CASLSGGTEAFF | TGTGCCAGCCTTTCAGGGGGCACTGAAGCTTTCTTT
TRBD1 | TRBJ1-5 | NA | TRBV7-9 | CASSPGQGASQPQHF | TGTGCCAGCAGCCCAGGACAGGGGGCTAGTCAGCCCCAGCATTTT
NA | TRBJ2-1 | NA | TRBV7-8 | CASSGGGGSRYNEQFF | TGTGCCAGCAGCGGGGGGGGCGGGAGTAGGTACAATGAGCAGTTCTTC
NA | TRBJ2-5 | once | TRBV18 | CASSPRSGGNRQETQYF | TGTGCCAGCTCACCAAGGTCGGGCGGGAACCGCCAAGAGACCCAGTACTTC
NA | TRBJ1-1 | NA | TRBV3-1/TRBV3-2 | CASSEGRAAEAFF | TGTGCCAGCAGCGAAGGGCGGGCGGCTGAAGCTTTCTTT
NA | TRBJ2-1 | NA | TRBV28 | CASSLSWLTETSYNEQFF | TGTGCCAGCAGTTTATCGTGGTTGACAGAAACATCCTACAATGAGCAGTTCTTC
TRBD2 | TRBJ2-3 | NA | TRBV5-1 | CASSSNLAGALRDTQYF | TGCGCCAGCAGCTCCAATCTAGCGGGGGCGCTTAGGGATACGCAGTATTTT
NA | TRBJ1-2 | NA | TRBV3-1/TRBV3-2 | CASSLQNRPYTF | TGTGCCAGCAGCCTACAAAACAGGCCCTACACCTTC
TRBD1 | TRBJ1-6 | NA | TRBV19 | CASSRRDRDNSPLHF | TGTGCCAGTAGTCGCCGGGACAGGGATAATTCACCCCTCCACTTT
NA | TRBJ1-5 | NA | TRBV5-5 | CASSFTEGRGQPQHF | TGTGCCAGCAGCTTTACAGAAGGGAGAGGCCAGCCCCAGCATTTT
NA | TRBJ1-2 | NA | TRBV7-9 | CASSLSGDFPRGYTF | TGTGCCAGCAGCTTATCAGGGGATTTCCCCCGTGGCTACACCTTC
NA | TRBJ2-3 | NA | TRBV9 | CASSPSTDTQYF | TGTGCCAGCAGCCCGAGCACAGATACGCAGTATTTT
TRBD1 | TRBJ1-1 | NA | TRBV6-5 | CASSYSQGDTEAFF | TGTGCCAGCAGTTACTCTCAGGGGGACACTGAAGCTTTCTTT
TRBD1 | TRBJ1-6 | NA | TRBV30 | CAWNRGNSPLHF | TGTGCCTGGAACAGGGGGAATTCACCCCTCCACTTT
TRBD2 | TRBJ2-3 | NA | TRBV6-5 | CASRMGLAGRDTQYF | TGTGCCAGCAGGATGGGACTAGCGGGACGAGATACGCAGTATTTT
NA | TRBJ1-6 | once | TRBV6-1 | CASSERTDNSPLHF | TGTGCCAGCAGTGAAAGGACAGATAATTCACCCCTCCACTTT
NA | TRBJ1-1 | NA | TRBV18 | CASADRTEIMNTEAFF | TGTGCCAGCGCCGACCGGACAGAGATCATGAACACTGAAGCTTTCTTT
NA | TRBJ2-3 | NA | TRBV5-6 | CASSLTSGVGDTQYF | TGTGCCAGCAGCTTGACTAGTGGGGTGGGAGATACGCAGTATTTT
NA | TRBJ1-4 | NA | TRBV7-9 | CASSRRTANEKLFF | TGTGCCAGCAGCCGAAGGACAGCTAATGAAAAACTGTTTTTT
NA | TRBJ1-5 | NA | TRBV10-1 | CASSEGGSNQPQHF | TGCGCCAGCAGTGAGGGGGGGAGCAATCAGCCCCAGCATTTT
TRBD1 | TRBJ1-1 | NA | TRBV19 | CASSPGTGGWVTEAFF | TGTGCCAGTAGCCCCGGGACAGGGGGCTGGGTCACTGAAGCTTTCTTT
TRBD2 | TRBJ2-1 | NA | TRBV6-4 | CASSEGGSYNEQFF | TGTGCCAGCAGTGAGGGGGGGAGCTACAATGAGCAGTTCTTC
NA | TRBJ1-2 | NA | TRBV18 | CASSPTGGGYTF | TGTGCCAGCTCACCCACGGGTGGCGGCTACACCTTC
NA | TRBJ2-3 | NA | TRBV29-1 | CSYQGGAGDTQYF | TGCTCCTATCAAGGCGGGGCCGGGGATACGCAGTATTTT
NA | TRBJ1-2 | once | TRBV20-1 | CSARDRAGYTF | TGCAGTGCTAGAGACAGGGCCGGCTACACCTTC
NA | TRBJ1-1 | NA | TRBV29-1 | CSVETGHTEAFF | TGCAGCGTTGAAACGGGTCATACTGAAGCTTTCTTT
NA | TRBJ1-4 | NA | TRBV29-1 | CSVELQGKGEKLFF | TGCAGCGTTGAGCTCCAGGGAAAGGGAGAAAAACTGTTTTTT
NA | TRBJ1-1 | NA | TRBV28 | CASSLEGGAQAFF | TGTGCCAGCAGTTTAGAGGGAGGGGCGCAAGCTTTCTTT
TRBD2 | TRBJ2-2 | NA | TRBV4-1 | CASSQGPRGRFTGELFF | TGCGCCAGCAGCCAAGGTCCGCGCGGGAGGTTCACCGGGGAGCTGTTTTTT
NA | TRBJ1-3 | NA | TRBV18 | CASSGQGSGNTIYF | TGTGCCAGCTCTGGGCAGGGCTCTGGAAACACCATATATTTT